This is a list of T cell receptor beta chains from one sample in a study of blood T cell repertoires in COVID-19. Generated by immunoSEQ multiplex PCR, the TCRdb table keeps only in-frame clones and is missing some. The sample shows roughly 89,000 clones, approximately 81% of them seen only once. The sequencing input was peripheral blood. The receptors stem from a woman at least 80 years old with acute or convalescent COVID-19. The CDR3 runs from the conserved cysteine through the conserved F or W. Each record gives: V gene, D gene, J gene, clone size, CDR3 DNA, CDR3 protein. A D gene is named only where the DNA matches it firmly. The size of a clone is reported for some rows only, either as once, few or many, or as a class for expanded clones.

TRBV7-9,.,TRBJ2-5,.,TGTGCCAGCAGCTTAGTTCCCGGGAGCTCGGAGACCCAGTACTTC,CASSLVPGSSETQYF
TRBV15,.,TRBJ2-3,.,TGTGCCACCAGCGGCGGGGAGATCACAGATACGCAGTATTTT,CATSGGEITDTQYF
TRBV3-1/TRBV3-2,.,TRBJ2-3,.,TGTGCCAGCAGCCGAAAAGGGGGTAGCACGCCCGATACGCAGTATTTT,CASSRKGGSTPDTQYF
TRBV5-4,TRBD1,TRBJ1-1,.,TGTGCCAGCAGCTACAGGGGAGGGAACACTGAAGCTTTCTTT,CASSYRGGNTEAFF
TRBV19,.,TRBJ1-5,.,TGTGCCAGTAGACGCAGGGAGGTTAGTCAGCCCCAGCATTTT,CASRRREVSQPQHF
TRBV23-1,.,TRBJ2-1,.,TGCGCCAGCAGTCAATCGGCGGAGGACCTCGACAATGAGCAGTTCTTC,CASSQSAEDLDNEQFF
TRBV28,.,TRBJ2-7,.,TGTGCCAGCACGACCCTGGGCCACTCGGGGAAGCAGTACTTC,CASTTLGHSGKQYF
TRBV24-1,TRBD2,TRBJ2-3,.,TGTGCCACCAGTGAGGTAGCGGGGGGGCGGGGAGATACGCAGTATTTT,CATSEVAGGRGDTQYF
TRBV19,.,TRBJ2-3,.,TGTGCCAGTAGTAATCCTTACGACAGTCCGTATTTT,CASSNPYDSPYF
TRBV27,TRBD1,TRBJ1-6,.,TGTGCCACCTCCACACGGGGGACAGGGGGCCCTATATCCCCGATTTCACCCCTCCACTTT,CATSTRGTGGPISPISPLHF
TRBV6-5,TRBD1,TRBJ1-1,.,TGTGCCAGTAACAGGGGGGGGACTGAAGCTTTCTTT,CASNRGGTEAFF
TRBV11-2,.,TRBJ2-4,.,TGTGCCAGCAGCTTAGAGCCGACAGGAAACATTCAGTACTTC,CASSLEPTGNIQYF
TRBV5-8,TRBD1,TRBJ1-1,.,TGTGCCAGCAGCCAGGGGGAAATGAACACTGAAGCTTTCTTT,CASSQGEMNTEAFF
TRBV9,.,TRBJ2-1,.,TGTGCCAGTAGCGTAGTTCTAGCCCCTCGGGGTGAGCAGTTCTTC,CASSVVLAPRGEQFF
TRBV27,.,TRBJ1-1,.,TGTGCCAGCAGTCAGCGGGTGGGCACTGAAGCTTTCTTT,CASSQRVGTEAFF
TRBV27,TRBD1,TRBJ1-3,.,TGTGCCAGCAGTTCGGGCAGGGGGGAAAACACCATATATTTT,CASSSGRGENTIYF
TRBV13,.,TRBJ2-3,.,TGTGCCAGCAGCCATCAATTTAGCCCGCGGACGCAGTATTTT,CASSHQFSPRTQYF
TRBV25-1,TRBD2,TRBJ2-3,.,TGTGCCAGCAGTGAATCCGAAGCGGGGGACCACACAGATACGCAGTATTTT,CASSESEAGDHTDTQYF
TRBV6-6,.,TRBJ2-5,.,TGTGCCAGCCAGGCGAAAGAGACCCAGTACTTC,CASQAKETQYF
TRBV5-6,.,TRBJ1-3,.,TGTGCCAGCAGCTTGCGACAGTGGGTTGGAAACACCATATATTTT,CASSLRQWVGNTIYF
TRBV24-1,TRBD1,TRBJ2-2,.,TGTGCCACCAGGGCGGGACAGGGGGACACCGGGGAGCTGTTTTTT,CATRAGQGDTGELFF
TRBV24-1,.,TRBJ1-4,.,.,CATSDSGQGNEKLFF
TRBV5-8,.,TRBJ1-3,.,TGTGCCAGCAGCCGGGGGGATTGGGGAAACACCATATATTTT,CASSRGDWGNTIYF
TRBV4-1,.,TRBJ1-5,once,TGCGCCAGCAGCCAAGATTCGGGTGGAGGGGGCAATCAGCCCCAGCATTTT,CASSQDSGGGGNQPQHF
TRBV5-4,TRBD1,TRBJ1-3,.,TGTGCCAGCAGCCCTCCCGGGACAGGGGCGTACTCTGGAAACACCATATATTTT,CASSPPGTGAYSGNTIYF
TRBV19,TRBD1,TRBJ2-7,.,TGTGCCAGTAGAGTACAGGGGGCAAAGGGCTACGAGCAGTACTTC,CASRVQGAKGYEQYF
TRBV7-9,TRBD1,TRBJ2-7,.,TGTGCCAGCAGCTTGGGGACAGGCCGGGCCTACGAGCAGTACTTC,CASSLGTGRAYEQYF
TRBV13,.,TRBJ2-5,.,TGTGCCAGCGGTAGCGGTGAGACCCAGTACTTC,CASGSGETQYF
TRBV28,.,TRBJ2-3,.,TGTGCCAGCAGGACTTCGCCCGCGGTCCGCCCAGATACGCAGTATTTT,CASRTSPAVRPDTQYF
TRBV7-8,TRBD2,TRBJ2-1,.,TGTGCCAGCTGTGGGCTAGCGGACTACAATGAGCAGTTCTTC,CASCGLADYNEQFF
TRBV18,.,TRBJ2-6,.,TGTGCCAGCTCACCCTCACGGACTGCCTTTGGGGCCAACGTCCTGACTTTC,CASSPSRTAFGANVLTF
TRBV28,.,TRBJ2-2,.,TGTGCCAGCAGTTCCAGGAGGCTAGCGTCCGTAAACACCGGGGAGCTGTTTTTT,CASSSRRLASVNTGELFF
TRBV5-8,.,TRBJ2-1,.,TGTGCCAGCAGCTCCCTGACAGGGAGGAATGAGCAGTTCTTC,CASSSLTGRNEQFF
TRBV19,TRBD1,TRBJ2-7,.,TGTGCCAGTAGTTTCCCTTGGGGGTGGACAGGGGGTAACTACGAGCAGTACTTC,CASSFPWGWTGGNYEQYF
TRBV7-8,.,TRBJ2-3,.,TGTGCCAGCAGCCTTCGTACTAGCTGGGACACAGATACGCAGTATTTT,CASSLRTSWDTDTQYF
TRBV27,TRBD1,TRBJ2-7,.,TGTGCCAGCAGTTCCGGGACAGGGTTAGACGAGCAGTACTTC,CASSSGTGLDEQYF
TRBV4-3,.,TRBJ2-7,.,TGCGCCAGCAGCCAAGAGTCCAGGGGTGCCTACGAGCAGTACTTC,CASSQESRGAYEQYF
TRBV19,TRBD1,TRBJ1-1,few,TGTGCCAGTAGTATCAGGGGGCAGGGGAACACTGAAGCTTTCTTT,CASSIRGQGNTEAFF
TRBV7-9,TRBD2,TRBJ2-5,.,TGTGCCAGCAGCTTAGATTGGGAGGGAGAGACCCAGTACTTC,CASSLDWEGETQYF
TRBV11-3,.,TRBJ1-1,.,TGTGCCAGCAGCTTACGAGAGGGGGGGTTATCAGCTTTCTTT,CASSLREGGLSAFF
TRBV7-2,.,TRBJ1-2,few,TGTGCCAGCAGCTTTTCCGGACAGATCTATGGCTACACCTTC,CASSFSGQIYGYTF
TRBV11-3,.,TRBJ2-1,few,TGTGCCAGCAGCTTAGATTCGGGTACCTACAATGAGCAGTTCTTC,CASSLDSGTYNEQFF